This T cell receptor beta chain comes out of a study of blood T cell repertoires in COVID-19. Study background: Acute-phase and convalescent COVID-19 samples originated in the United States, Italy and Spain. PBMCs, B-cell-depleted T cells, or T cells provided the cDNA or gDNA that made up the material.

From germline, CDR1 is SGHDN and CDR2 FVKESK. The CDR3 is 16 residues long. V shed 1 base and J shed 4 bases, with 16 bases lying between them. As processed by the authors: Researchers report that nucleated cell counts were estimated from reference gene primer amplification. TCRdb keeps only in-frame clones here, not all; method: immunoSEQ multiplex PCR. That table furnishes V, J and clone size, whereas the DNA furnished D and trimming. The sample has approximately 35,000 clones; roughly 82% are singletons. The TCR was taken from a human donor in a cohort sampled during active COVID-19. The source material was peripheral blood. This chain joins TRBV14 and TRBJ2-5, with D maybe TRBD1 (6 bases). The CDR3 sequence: CASSQGRTGWGETQYF. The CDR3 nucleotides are TGTGCCAGCAGCCAAGGACGCACAGGGTGGGGAGAGACCCAGTACTTC.